The 8 T cell receptor beta chains listed next were all sequenced from one sample in a study of T cell responses to AZD1222 COVID-19 vaccine. Only in-frame clones appear in the TCRdb table, and some are missing; sequencing was by immunoSEQ multiplex PCR. The profile shows more than 150,000 clones, approximately 91% of them singletons. This sample comprised peripheral blood, obtained 28 days after the second AZD1222 dose. These receptors came from an adult who received the AZD1222 COVID-19 vaccine.

The chain has TRBV28 and TRBJ1-4, with D possibly TRBD1 on 5 matching bases. Deletions cut 2 bases from V and 1 base from J, with 5 bases between. The CDR3 runs to 14 residues. Germline CDR1 MDHEN, CDR2 SYDVKM. CDR3 region: CASSLGGTNEKLFF. The CDR3 nucleotides are TGTGCCAGCAGTTTAGGGGGAACTAATGAAAAACTGTTTTTT.

V and J are TRBV6-2 or TRBV6-3 and TRBJ2-7, with 7 positions matching TRBD1. V trimming: 6 bases; J trimming: 8 bases; junction bases outside the gene matches: 13. CDR3 length: 14 residues. The germline gives CDR1 MNHEY, CDR2 SVGEGT. The CDR3 bases are TGTGCCAGCAGCCTTGACAGGGAGCGGCGGAAGCAGTACTTC. This encodes CASSLDRERRKQYF.

The V and J genes are TRBV25-1 and TRBJ1-4, with D uncertain. This CDR3 region has 13 residues. Germline loops: CDR1 MGHDK, CDR2 SYGVNS. V lost 1 base and J 7 bases, leaving 7 bases between the germline ends. This CDR3 reads CASSESGAEKLFF. CDR3 bases: TGTGCCAGCAGTGAATCCGGAGCTGAAAAACTGTTTTTT.

CDR3: CASRAEGQWTYEQYF. CDR3 coding DNA: TGTGCCAGCAGGGCAGAGGGGCAGTGGACCTACGAGCAGTACTTC. V is TRBV25-1 and J is TRBJ2-7; either TRBD1 or TRBD2 may supply D (5 bases each). Trimming cost V 6 bases and J 2 bases, with 17 bases left between them. Germline CDR1 MGHDK, CDR2 SYGVNS. This CDR3 has 15 amino acids.

Points on this clone: Other DNA sequences in the sample encode the same CDR3. The chain links TRBV19 to TRBJ1-3; the D gene is possibly TRBD1 (5 bases). Germline assignment: CDR1 LNHDA and CDR2 SQIVND (reference sequence). The CDR3 covers 14 residues. V lost 3 bases and J lost 4, with 10 bases in between. CDR3 coding DNA: TGTGCCAGTAGTATCGGGGGGTCCGGAAACACCATATATTTT. Residues: CASSIGGSGNTIYF.

This rearrangement joins TRBV30 to TRBJ1-2, with unresolved D. The CDR3 is 13 amino acids. The V end was cut by 4 bases, the J end by 2 bases, with 11 bases between. Germline CDR1 is GTSNPN and CDR2 is SVGIG (reference sequence). The CDR3 bases are TGTGCCTGGACATTGGGTCGGAACTATGGCTACACCTTC. It codes for CAWTLGRNYGYTF.

This clone has more than one count but fewer than ten. The chain combines TRBV5-1 with TRBJ1-1, with 11 nucleotides matching TRBD1. The germline CDR1 and CDR2 sequences are SGHRS and YFSETQ. V was clipped by 4 bases and J by 3 bases; unmatched bases: 5. The CDR3 contains 15 residues. CDR3 coding DNA: TGCGCCAGCAGCCTCGGACAGGGGGCGGACACTGAAGCTTTCTTT. Translated, it gives CASSLGQGADTEAFF.

V and J are TRBV12-3 or TRBV12-4 and TRBJ1-1; no firm D call. V lost 6 bases to trimming and J lost 8 bases, with 13 bases between them. This CDR3 comprises 12 residues. The CDR3 sequence: CASSPSSREAFF. CDR3 nucleotides: TGTGCCAGCAGCCCGAGCTCGCGAGAAGCTTTCTTT.